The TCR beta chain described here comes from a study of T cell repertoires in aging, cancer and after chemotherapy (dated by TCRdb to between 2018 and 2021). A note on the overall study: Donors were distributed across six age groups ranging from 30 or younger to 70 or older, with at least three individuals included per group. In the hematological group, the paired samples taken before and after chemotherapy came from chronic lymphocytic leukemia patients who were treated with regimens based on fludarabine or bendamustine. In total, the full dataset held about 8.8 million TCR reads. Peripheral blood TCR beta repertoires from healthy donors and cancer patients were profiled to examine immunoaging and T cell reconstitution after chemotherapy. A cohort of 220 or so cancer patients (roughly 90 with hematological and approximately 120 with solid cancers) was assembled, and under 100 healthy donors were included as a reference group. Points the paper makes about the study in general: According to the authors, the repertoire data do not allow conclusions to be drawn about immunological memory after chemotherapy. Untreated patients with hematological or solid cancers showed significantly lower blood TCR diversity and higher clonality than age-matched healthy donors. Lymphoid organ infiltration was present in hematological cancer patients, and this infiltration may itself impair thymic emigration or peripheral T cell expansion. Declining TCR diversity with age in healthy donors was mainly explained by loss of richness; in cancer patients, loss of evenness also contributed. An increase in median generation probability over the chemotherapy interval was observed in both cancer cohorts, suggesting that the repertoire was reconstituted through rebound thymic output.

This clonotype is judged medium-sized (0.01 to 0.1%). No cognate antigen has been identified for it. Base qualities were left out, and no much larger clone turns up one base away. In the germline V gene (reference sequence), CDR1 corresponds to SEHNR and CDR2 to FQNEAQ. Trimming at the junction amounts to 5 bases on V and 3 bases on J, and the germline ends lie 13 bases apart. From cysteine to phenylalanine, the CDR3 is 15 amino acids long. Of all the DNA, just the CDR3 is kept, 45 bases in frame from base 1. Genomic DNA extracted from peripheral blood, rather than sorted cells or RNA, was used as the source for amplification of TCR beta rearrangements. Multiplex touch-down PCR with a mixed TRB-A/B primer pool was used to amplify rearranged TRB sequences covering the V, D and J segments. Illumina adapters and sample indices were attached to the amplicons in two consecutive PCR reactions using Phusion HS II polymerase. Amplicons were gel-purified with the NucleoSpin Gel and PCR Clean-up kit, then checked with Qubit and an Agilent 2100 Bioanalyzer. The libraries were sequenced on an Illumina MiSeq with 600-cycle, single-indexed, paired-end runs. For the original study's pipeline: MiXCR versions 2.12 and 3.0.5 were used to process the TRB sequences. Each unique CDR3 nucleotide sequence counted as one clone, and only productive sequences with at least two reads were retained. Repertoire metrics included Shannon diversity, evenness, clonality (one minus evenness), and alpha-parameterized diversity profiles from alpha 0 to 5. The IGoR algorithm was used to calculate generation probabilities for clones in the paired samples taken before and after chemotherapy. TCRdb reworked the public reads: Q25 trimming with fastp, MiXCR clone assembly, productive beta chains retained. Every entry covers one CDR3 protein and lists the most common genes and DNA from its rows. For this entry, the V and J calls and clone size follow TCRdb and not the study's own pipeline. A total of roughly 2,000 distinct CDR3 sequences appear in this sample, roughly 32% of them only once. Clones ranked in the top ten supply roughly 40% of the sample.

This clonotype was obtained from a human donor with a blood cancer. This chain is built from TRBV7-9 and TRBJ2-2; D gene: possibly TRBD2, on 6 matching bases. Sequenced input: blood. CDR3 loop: CASSPGGVDTGELFF. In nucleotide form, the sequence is TGTGCCAGCAGCCCTGGCGGGGTTGACACCGGGGAGCTGTTTTTT.